The 17 T cell receptor beta chains below come from one sample, sequenced in a study of T cell repertoires in aging, cancer and after chemotherapy. Rearranged V-D-J TRB sequences were amplified with a mixed TRB-A/B primer pool. Each CDR3 protein gets one entry after TCRdb re-called the multiplex PCR reads with MiXCR. Among around 1,700 distinct CDR3 sequences listed, 30% to 50% were seen once. The template was genomic DNA from peripheral blood, not RNA. Sequencing input: blood. Source of these receptors: a human donor with a solid tumor.

The rearrangement uses TRBV7-6 and TRBJ2-2; 15 nucleotides line up with TRBD2. J was trimmed by 8 bases and V by 5 bases; bases with no gene match: 6. Germline CDR1 SGHVS, CDR2 FNYEAQ. This CDR3 spans 16 amino acids. The CDR3 is CASSTGLAGGPGELFF. The CDR3 coding sequence is TGTGCCAGCAGCACAGGACTAGCGGGAGGGCCTGGGGAGCTGTTTTTT.

By share, this clonotype counts as large. CDR3 loop: CASSSLSGRDFYNEQFF. CDR3 coding DNA: TGTGCCAGCAGCTCACTCAGCGGGAGGGACTTCTACAATGAGCAGTTCTTC. This chain links TRBV7-2 with TRBJ2-1, with 10 bases lining up with TRBD2. CDR1 is SGHTA, CDR2 FQGNSA, per germline. The CDR3 is 17 residues long. V gave up 4 bases and J gave up 3 bases; unmatched junction bases: 9.

The chain employs TRBV20-1 and TRBJ1-5; D unclear. The germline V and J ends were trimmed by 3 bases and 4 bases, with 10 bases remaining between them. CDR1 and CDR2 (germline): DFQATT, SNEGSKA (reference sequence). This CDR3 contains 13 residues. CDR3 amino acids: CSARPTYNQPQHF. The CDR3 region has the DNA TGCAGTGCTAGGCCCACCTATAATCAGCCCCAGCATTTT.

This clonotype was picked up a small number of times. This chain links TRBV27 with TRBJ2-7; TRBD2 aligns across 8 bases. Trimming took 8 bases from V and 5 from J; bases not matched to a gene: 11. Germline-derived CDR1 and CDR2 are MNHEY and SMNVEV (reference sequence). This CDR3 has 14 residues. The CDR3: CASWEAGVVHEQYF. CDR3 in DNA: TGTGCCAGCTGGGAAGCGGGAGTGGTCCACGAGCAGTACTTC.

The count of this clonotype is one. V and J are TRBV27 and TRBJ1-1; perhaps TRBD1 as D (5 bases). The V gene lost 5 bases and the J gene lost 4 bases, with 20 bases spanning the gap. Germline V gene sequence: CDR1 MNHEY, CDR2 SMNVEV (reference sequence). There are 16 residues in the CDR3. This chain's CDR3 is CASSPGTLGGTTEAFF. As DNA, the CDR3 is TGTGCCAGCAGTCCAGGGACCCTCGGCGGTACCACTGAAGCTTTCTTT.

The gene calls are TRBV6-5 and TRBJ1-5; a weak D match, TRBD1 (6 bases). V was pared by 6 bases and J by 0 bases, with 12 bases between. Per the germline V gene, CDR1 is MNHEY and CDR2 is SVGAGI. This CDR3 has 15 amino acids. As DNA, the CDR3 is TGTGCCAGCAGCCTCACAGGGACTAGCAATCAGCCCCAGCATTTT. Translating gives CASSLTGTSNQPQHF.

This clonotype rates as large (0.1 to 1%). The V call is TRBV13, the J call TRBJ1-2; 7 bases align to TRBD1. CDR3 length: 13 amino acids. Germline-derived CDR1 and CDR2 are PRHDT and FYEKMQ (reference sequence). With V trimmed by 4 bases and J by 8 bases, 7 bases remained unmatched. The CDR3 sequence: CASSSHQGEGYTF. CDR3 DNA sequence: TGTGCCAGCAGCTCCCACCAGGGGGAAGGCTACACCTTC.

The sample holds a few counts of this clonotype. For the CDR3, the DNA is TGCGCCAGCAGCCAAGGGACAGGTAGCACAGATACGCAGTATTTT. Translating gives CASSQGTGSTDTQYF. The gene calls are TRBV4-3 and TRBJ2-3; 7 positions match TRBD1. Germline CDR1 reads LGHNA; CDR2 reads YSLEER. This CDR3 comprises 15 residues. V trimming: 1 base; J trimming: 0 bases; junction bases outside the gene matches: 1.

This chain links TRBV12-3 or TRBV12-4 with TRBJ2-7; 8 bases fit TRBD2. The CDR3 runs to 15 residues. The junction had 13 bases not matched to a gene; V was cut back by 7 bases and J by 5 bases. CDR3 amino acids: CASTGGGGPKNEQYF. DNA of the CDR3: TGTGCCAGCACGGGAGGGGGAGGGCCTAAGAACGAGCAGTACTTC.

The chain carries TRBV7-2 and TRBJ2-7; D is ambiguous. This CDR3 contains 13 residues. Germline CDR1 and CDR2: SGHTA and FQGNSA. Trimming pared 5 bases from V and 1 base from J, leaving 9 bases between. CDR3 loop: CASSQGLSYEQYF. Written as DNA, the CDR3 is TGTGCCAGCAGCCAAGGGCTTTCCTACGAGCAGTACTTC.

By its share, this clonotype is large. J is TRBJ2-2 and V is TRBV6-5, with no clear D. V lost 5 bases to trimming and J lost 2 bases, with 6 bases between them. Germline V gives CDR1 MNHEY, CDR2 SVGAGI. This CDR3 is built from 13 residues. This CDR3 is CASSPVNTGELFF. The CDR3 nucleotides are TGTGCCAGCAGTCCAGTCAACACCGGGGAGCTGTTTTTT.

This clonotype was counted between two and nine times. This rearrangement joins TRBV6-5 to TRBJ1-1, with TRBD1 matching 7 bases. CDR1 is MNHEY and CDR2 is SVGAGI in the germline V gene. The CDR3 totals 14 residues. Trimming took 2 bases from V and 5 from J; bases not matched to a gene: 5. The chain's CDR3 is CASSYTTGYTEAFF. CDR3 nucleotides: TGTGCCAGCAGTTACACGACAGGGTATACTGAAGCTTTCTTT.

The DNA of the CDR3 is TGTGCCAGCTCAGCCCAACCGACAGGGGGCAACGAGCAGTACTTC. This gives the protein CASSAQPTGGNEQYF. The chain has TRBV11-2 and TRBJ2-7; 10 bases map to TRBD1. CDR3 length equals 15 residues. With V trimmed by 8 bases and J by 5 bases, 12 bases remained unmatched. CDR1 SGHAT and CDR2 FQNNGV come from the germline V gene.

The chain links TRBV19 to TRBJ1-2, with D maybe TRBD1 (6 bases). The CDR3 runs to 13 residues. V was cut by 4 bases and J by 8 bases, with 14 bases left in between. The germline V gene encodes CDR1 LNHDA and CDR2 SQIVND (reference sequence). CDR3 nucleotides: TGTGCCAGTAGTAGCCGAGGGGGTACAGGCTACACCTTC. Translation gives CASSSRGGTGYTF.

This clonotype was recorded only once. A much larger clone lies one base from this, so it may be a read error. The chain combines TRBV7-6 with TRBJ1-2, with TRBD1 matching over 8 bases. The CDR3 sequence is 13 residues long. Germline CDR1 is SGHVS and CDR2 is FNYEAQ. Here the CDR3 reads CAISGQDREGYTF. CDR3 sequence (DNA): TGTGCCATCAGCGGACAGGACAGGGAGGGCTACACCTTC.

CDR3 DNA sequence: TGTGCCAGCAGACAAAATCCCGGGACAGGGGTCGAAGATACGCAGTATTTT. Translation gives CASRQNPGTGVEDTQYF. V gene TRBV5-4 combines with J gene TRBJ2-3, with TRBD1 matching over 10 bases. This CDR3 is 17 amino acids long. Trimming removed 5 bases from V and 5 bases from J; junction bases left unmatched: 14. Germline CDR1 SGHNT, CDR2 YYREEE (reference sequence).

The chain carries TRBV5-4 and TRBJ2-5, with D perhaps matching TRBD1 (5 bases). The ends were cut back, 7 bases at V and 6 bases at J, with 16 bases in the middle. Looked up from germline, CDR1 is SGHNT and CDR2 is YYREEE (reference sequence). The CDR3 has 13 amino acids. The CDR3 nucleotides read TGTGCCAGCTCCTCCGCAGGGCCGAAGACCCAGTACTTC. It translates to CASSSAGPKTQYF.